Shown below are 18 T cell receptor beta chains from a single sample sequenced in a study of shared clonotypes between healthy human individuals. Positively selected for CCR7, the CD45RO-negative cells used as naive CD8 cells excluded terminally differentiated effector memory CD45RA+ cells. The table came from immunoSEQ multiplex PCR; TCRdb's copy has only in-frame clones and leaves some out. The sample has some 2.1 million clones; 85% to 95% are singletons. The sequenced sample consisted of naive CD8+ T cells sorted from blood. The receptors here all came from a young man in good health.

As to this clone: The same CDR3 is also encoded by other DNA sequences in this sample. J is TRBJ1-1 and V is TRBV27; TRBD1 aligns across 8 bases. The CDR3 sequence is 13 residues long. Germline lookup yields CDR1 MNHEY and CDR2 SMNVEV (reference sequence). V trimming: 6 bases; J trimming: 1 base; junction bases outside the gene matches: 1. The CDR3 DNA reads TGTGCCAGCAGGGGGACAGGGAACACTGAAGCTTTCTTT. This codes for CASRGTGNTEAFF.

The rearrangement links TRBV7-9 to TRBJ1-1; D might be TRBD1 (5 bases). Trimming stripped 1 base from V and 4 bases from J, with 13 bases between. The CDR3 is 15 amino acids. The germline gives CDR1 SEHNR, CDR2 FQNEAQ (reference sequence). The DNA of the CDR3 is TGTGCCAGCAGCTTAGGTCCAACAGGATCCACTGAAGCTTTCTTT. Translating it yields CASSLGPTGSTEAFF.

This chain uses TRBV5-6 with TRBJ1-2; D perhaps matches TRBD1 (5 bases). From germline, CDR1 is SGHDT and CDR2 YYEEEE. This CDR3 is 13 amino acids long. V dropped 4 bases and J dropped 7 bases, with 14 bases sitting between them. The CDR3 loop reads CASSKTNGAGYTF. DNA for the CDR3: TGTGCCAGCAGCAAGACGAACGGGGCTGGCTACACCTTC.

Of note for this clone: The junction and the germline gene differ at one end; a read error may be behind it. In nucleotides, the CDR3 is TGTGCCAGCAGCCTTAGCGGGGGGTCCTCCGAGCAGTACTTC. Its protein product is CASSLSGGSSEQYF. The rearrangement joins TRBV7-3 to TRBJ2-7; 10 nucleotides agree with TRBD2. There are 14 residues in the CDR3. Germline CDR1 is SGHTA and CDR2 is FQGTGA.

The chain links TRBV7-9 to TRBJ2-7; D is undetermined. From germline, CDR1 is SEHNR and CDR2 FQNEAQ (reference sequence). The V end lost 5 bases, the J end lost 5 bases, and 13 bases lay between the germline ends. This CDR3 has 13 residues. The CDR3 region has the DNA TGTGCCAGCAGCCCCCCCACGGTTGACGAGCAGTACTTC. Protein product: CASSPPTVDEQYF.

The chain is built from TRBV25-1 and TRBJ2-5; 12 nucleotides agree with TRBD2. Unmatched junction bases numbered 13, after V lost 6 bases and J lost 5 bases. This CDR3 has 17 residues. Germline CDR1 reads MGHDK; CDR2 reads SYGVNS. CDR3 nucleotide sequence: TGTGCCAGCAGCTCTTGGACTAGCGGGAAGGGCGGGGAGACCCAGTACTTC. This sequence encodes CASSSWTSGKGGETQYF.

The rearrangement joins TRBV9 to TRBJ1-6; D is unclear. Per the germline V gene, CDR1 is SGDLS and CDR2 is YYNGEE. Trimming took 4 bases from V and 5 from J, leaving 16 bases between them. This CDR3 spans 16 amino acids. CDR3: CASSLSVGGDNSPLHF. CDR3 in DNA: TGTGCCAGCAGCCTCTCCGTGGGCGGGGATAATTCACCCCTCCACTTT.

The chain couples TRBV9 to TRBJ2-7, with 10 bases matching TRBD2. Germline loops: CDR1 SGDLS, CDR2 YYNGEE. The CDR3 has 16 residues. V lost 4 bases, J lost 1 base, and 8 bases stayed unmatched. The CDR3 loop is CASSPTPGLASYEQYF. In DNA form, the CDR3 reads TGTGCCAGCAGCCCGACGCCGGGACTAGCGTCCTACGAGCAGTACTTC.

The CDR3 DNA is TGTGCCAGCAGTAACCAGGGGGTTGGGGCCAACGTCCTGACTTTC. Translating it yields CASSNQGVGANVLTF. This sequence joins TRBV6-1 and TRBJ2-6; 7 bases align to TRBD1. With V trimmed by 5 bases and J by 3 bases, 4 bases remained unmatched. CDR1 is MNHNS, CDR2 SASEGT, per germline. CDR3 length: 15 residues.

The chain uses TRBV2 and TRBJ2-4; D remains unclear. Between the trimmed V and J ends, which lost 6 bases and 5 bases, there was a span of 14 bases. The CDR3 runs 14 residues. Germline values: CDR1 SNHLY, CDR2 FYNNEI. For the CDR3, the DNA is TGTGCCAGCAGGCCCCCCAATTCCGAAAACATTCAGTACTTC. Encoded protein: CASRPPNSENIQYF.

A single count supports this clone. Other DNA sequences within the sample encode an identical CDR3. The V gene is TRBV10-3, the J gene TRBJ1-6, with D unresolved. Germline lookup yields CDR1 ENHRY and CDR2 SYGVKD. Trimming removed 0 bases at V and 10 bases at J, with 10 bases between. The CDR3 consists of 14 residues. This chain's CDR3 is CAISESGSNSPLHF. The CDR3, as DNA: TGTGCCATCAGTGAGTCGGGGTCTAACTCACCCCTCCACTTT.

The chain employs TRBV5-1 and TRBJ2-7, with 7 nucleotides matching TRBD1. V lost 1 base, J lost 1 base, and 5 bases stayed unmatched. CDR1 is SGHRS, CDR2 YFSETQ, per germline. This CDR3 spans 15 amino acids. Here the CDR3 DNA reads TGCGCCAGCAGCTTGTATCCCAGGGGGTCCTACGAGCAGTACTTC. Its translation: CASSLYPRGSYEQYF.

This clone came up once. V is TRBV11-2 and J is TRBJ2-5; the D gene is possibly TRBD2 (6 bases). Germline V gives CDR1 SGHAT, CDR2 FQNNGV. The CDR3 has 16 residues. The ends were cut back, 5 bases at V and 1 base at J, with 17 bases in the middle. The CDR3 protein is CASSQGFGGLQETQYF. In DNA, the CDR3 is TGTGCCAGCAGCCAAGGGTTCGGGGGACTCCAAGAGACCCAGTACTTC.

This chain uses TRBV5-4 with TRBJ2-1; D is undetermined. The germline CDR1 and CDR2 sequences are SGHNT and YYREEE (reference sequence). The length of the CDR3 is 12 residues. With 3 bases removed from V and 5 bases from J, the gap between germline ends came to 6 bases. CDR3 amino acids: CASSWTNNEQFF. CDR3 bases: TGTGCCAGCAGCTGGACGAACAATGAGCAGTTCTTC. Using reference TRBV5-4 and TRBJ2-1 for the parts outside the CDR3, the full variable domain is ETGVTQSPTHLIKTRGQQVTLRCSSQSGHNTVSWYQQALGQGPQFIFQYYREEENGRGNFPPRFSGLQFPNYSSELNVNALELDDSALYLCASSWTNNEQFFGPGTRLTVL.

The chain employs TRBV4-3 and TRBJ2-3, with D possibly matching TRBD2 (5 bases). Looked up from germline, CDR1 is LGHNA and CDR2 is YSLEER. The CDR3 covers 14 residues. The V end lost 5 bases, the J end lost 5 bases, and 14 bases lay between the germline ends. CDR3 DNA sequence: TGCGCCAGCAGCGGGAGAGCAGGCGGAGATACGCAGTATTTT. Protein sequence: CASSGRAGGDTQYF.

The V gene is TRBV4-1, the J gene TRBJ2-2, with TRBD1 matching over 7 bases. Trimming cost V 4 bases and J 0 bases; bases outside gene matches: 5. The CDR3 loop spans 16 amino acids. The germline V gene has CDR1 MGHRA and CDR2 YSYEKL. CDR3 coding DNA: TGCGCCAGCAGCCTCACAGGGGTGCCGAACACCGGGGAGCTGTTTTTT. This sequence encodes CASSLTGVPNTGELFF.

V is TRBV6-5 and J is TRBJ1-2; no clear D gene. Trimming pared 6 bases from V and 3 bases from J, leaving 8 bases between. The CDR3 covers 12 residues. In germline, CDR1 is MNHEY, CDR2 SVGAGI. CDR3 in DNA: TGTGCCAGCAGAAGTGAAGACTATGGCTACACCTTC. It translates to CASRSEDYGYTF.

V is TRBV13 and J is TRBJ1-1, with a possible D match to TRBD1 (5 bases). This CDR3 region has 14 residues. CDR1 and CDR2 from the germline V gene are PRHDT and FYEKMQ (reference sequence). Trimming left V 3 bases short and J 3 bases short, with 11 bases between. As DNA, the CDR3 is TGTGCCAGCAGCTTGGGGCTAAAGGACACTGAAGCTTTCTTT. Protein: CASSLGLKDTEAFF. Together with reference TRBV13 and TRBJ1-1, the CDR3 gives the full variable domain: AAGVIQSPRHLIKEKRETATLKCYPIPRHDTVYWYQQGPGQDPQFLISFYEKMQSDKGSIPDRFSAQQFSDYHSELNMSSLELGDSALYFCASSLGLKDTEAFFGQGTRLTVV.